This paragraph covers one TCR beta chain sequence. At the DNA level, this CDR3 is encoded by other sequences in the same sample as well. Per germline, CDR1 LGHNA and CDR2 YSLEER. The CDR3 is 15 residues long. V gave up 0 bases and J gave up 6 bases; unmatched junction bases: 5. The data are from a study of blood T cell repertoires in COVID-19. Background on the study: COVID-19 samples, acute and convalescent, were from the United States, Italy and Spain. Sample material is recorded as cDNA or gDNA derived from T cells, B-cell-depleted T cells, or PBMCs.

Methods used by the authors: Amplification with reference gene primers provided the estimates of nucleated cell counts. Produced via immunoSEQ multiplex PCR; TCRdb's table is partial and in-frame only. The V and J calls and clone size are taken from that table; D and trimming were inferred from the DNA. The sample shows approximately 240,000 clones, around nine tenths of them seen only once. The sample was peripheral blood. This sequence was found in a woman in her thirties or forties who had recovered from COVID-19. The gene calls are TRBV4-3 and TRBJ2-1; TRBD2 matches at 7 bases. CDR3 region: CASSQDRLAGNEQFF. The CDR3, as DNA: TGCGCCAGCAGCCAAGATAGACTAGCAGGCAATGAGCAGTTCTTC.